Sequencing of this T cell receptor beta chain was carried out in a study of blood T cell repertoires in COVID-19. Trimming cost V 5 bases and J 4 bases; bases outside gene matches: 4. Germline V CDR1 and CDR2: SGDLS, YYNGEE. This CDR3 has 13 residues. This table comes from immunoSEQ multiplex PCR, and its TCRdb copy is limited to in-frame clones, with some not included. This table has 390,000 or so clones, around 91% appearing once. Material for sequencing was peripheral blood. This chain uses TRBV9 with TRBJ1-2, with 8 positions matching TRBD1. The clonotype originates from a man between 18 and 35 years old with active or convalescent COVID-19. CDR3 loop: CASRWTGSYGYTF. The CDR3 region has the DNA TGTGCCAGCAGGTGGACAGGGAGCTATGGCTACACCTTC.